A selection of T cell receptor beta chains follows, all from one sample in a study of metastatic and nonmetastatic thyroid tumors. TCRdb reanalyzed the PCR reads via MiXCR. The table includes tens of thousands of clones, under 40% detected once. The sequencing input was tumor tissue. These receptors all come from a female donor with papillary thyroid cancer or a benign thyroid nodule (not recorded which). Some clones in this sample may be carry-over from other donors' samples. Each CDR3 is given with its conserved first and last residue. A D gene is named only where the DNA matches it firmly. Where a row states a size, it is once, few, many or the class of an expanded clone; other rows omit it.

cdr3_length | d_call | j_call | clone_size | v_call | cdr3_nt | cdr3_aa
15 | NA | TRBJ2-1 | NA | TRBV11-2 | TGTGCCAGCAGCTTCTACGGGACGGGGAGAAATGAGCAGTTCTTC | CASSFYGTGRNEQFF
16 | NA | TRBJ2-5 | NA | TRBV4-1 | TGCGCCAGCAGCCAAGGTATCCTGGGAGTCGGGGAGACCCAGTACTTC | CASSQGILGVGETQYF
17 | TRBD2 | TRBJ2-1 | NA | TRBV20-1 | TGCAGTGCTAGAGAAGGTTCCCCCGGGACTAGCCCCCATGAGCAGTTCTTC | CSAREGSPGTSPHEQFF
13 | NA | TRBJ2-1 | NA | TRBV5-1 | TGCGCCAGCAGCTTGGCCGTTAGCAATGAGCAGTTCTTC | CASSLAVSNEQFF
17 | NA | TRBJ2-7 | NA | TRBV6-9 | TGTGCCAGCAGGTATCTTACCCCGGGACCCCCTCCCTACGAGCAGTACTTC | CASRYLTPGPPPYEQYF
13 | NA | TRBJ1-5 | few | TRBV6-4 | TGTGCAAGCAGTCGGGACATCGATCAGCCCCAGCATTTT | CASSRDIDQPQHF
14 | TRBD1 | TRBJ1-1 | NA | TRBV5-1 | TGCGCCAGCAGCTTCGGGACAGAAAACACTGAAGCTTTCTTT | CASSFGTENTEAFF
13 | TRBD2 | TRBJ2-7 | NA | TRBV30 | TGTGCCTGGAGTAGCGGGAGCTCCTACGAGCAGTACTTC | CAWSSGSSYEQYF
14 | NA | TRBJ2-7 | NA | TRBV15 | TGTGCCACCAGCAGGGACAGCTCAGACTACGAGCAGTACTTC | CATSRDSSDYEQYF
14 | NA | TRBJ2-3 | once | TRBV18 | TGTGCCAGCTCACCCGGGAGAGGGATCGATACGCAGTATTTT | CASSPGRGIDTQYF
16 | NA | TRBJ2-1 | few | TRBV2 | TGTGCCAGCAGTGGAACAGGCCAGAGCTCCTACAATGAGCAGTTCTTC | CASSGTGQSSYNEQFF
13 | NA | TRBJ1-6 | NA | TRBV12-3/TRBV12-4 | TGTGCCAGCAGCTTGAAAAACACTTCACCCCTCCACTTT | CASSLKNTSPLHF
13 | NA | TRBJ2-1 | NA | TRBV20-1 | TGCAGTGCTAGAGATGAAACCGGGCTCGGGCAGTTCTTC | CSARDETGLGQFF
14 | NA | TRBJ1-2 | NA | TRBV20-1 | TGCGGACGCGACGGACAAGGGGGAGAAGATGGCTACACCTTC | CGRDGQGGEDGYTF
15 | TRBD1 | TRBJ2-2 | NA | TRBV30 | TGTGCCTGGAGTACTGGACAGGGTCGATCCGGGGAGCTGTTTTTT | CAWSTGQGRSGELFF
15 | NA | TRBJ2-6 | once | TRBV30 | TGTGCCTGGAGCAGGGATTTGGTTGGGGCCAACGTCCTGACTTTC | CAWSRDLVGANVLTF
17 | TRBD2 | TRBJ2-6 | NA | TRBV7-2 | TGTGCCAGCAGCTTAACGGGGGGGATCTCTGGGGCCAACGTCCTGACTTTC | CASSLTGGISGANVLTF
15 | NA | TRBJ1-2 | NA | TRBV2 | TGTGCCAGCATTAGAATAGGCCCCGCCAGGGATGGCTACACCTTC | CASIRIGPARDGYTF
14 | NA | TRBJ1-4 | NA | TRBV3-1 | TGTGCCAGCAGCCCTCTTATTACTAATGAAAAACTGTTTTTT | CASSPLITNEKLFF
16 | NA | TRBJ1-6 | NA | TRBV11-3 | TGTGCCAGCAGCTTAAGGGTAGCGACCTATAATTCACCCCTCCACTTT | CASSLRVATYNSPLHF
17 | NA | TRBJ1-2 | NA | TRBV9 | TGTGCCAGCAGCGTAGACGCCAAATCGGGGGACCGTGGTGGCTACACCTTC | CASSVDAKSGDRGGYTF
16 | TRBD2 | TRBJ2-3 | NA | TRBV11-2 | TGTGCCAGCACCCCCCCGGGTCTAGCGGGAGCAGATACGCAGTATTTT | CASTPPGLAGADTQYF
12 | NA | TRBJ1-1 | NA | TRBV20-1 | TGCAGAGGGGTTTCAGGCGGCACTGAAGCTTTCTTT | CRGVSGGTEAFF
15 | TRBD1 | TRBJ2-2 | NA | TRBV6-2/TRBV6-3 | TGTGCCAGCAGTATCCAGGGGGCCGACACCGGGGAGCTGTTTTTT | CASSIQGADTGELFF
16 | NA | TRBJ2-1 | NA | TRBV9 | TGTGCCAGCAGCCCGTCGGGTAGGGGCACCTACAATGAGCAGTTCTTC | CASSPSGRGTYNEQFF
15 | TRBD1 | TRBJ1-4 | medium-sized | TRBV5-4 | TGTGCCAGCAGCGAAAACAGGGGGCTGAATGAAAAACTGTTTTTT | CASSENRGLNEKLFF
15 | TRBD1 | TRBJ2-1 | few | TRBV19 | TGTGCCAGTAGTACAGGGACAGGGGAAAACAATGAGCAGTTCTTC | CASSTGTGENNEQFF
13 | TRBD1 | TRBJ1-2 | NA | TRBV6-2/TRBV6-3 | TGTGCCAGCAGCCGACGGACAGGGGGTGGCTACACCTTC | CASSRRTGGGYTF
16 | NA | TRBJ1-6 | NA | TRBV5-1 | TGCGCCAGCAGCTTTAGGTCGGCCGCGCGGGATTCACCCCTCCACTTT | CASSFRSAARDSPLHF
14 | NA | TRBJ2-1 | NA | TRBV20-1 | TGCAGTGTTCTAGACAGCCTGGGGTACAATGAGCAGTTCTTC | CSVLDSLGYNEQFF
13 | NA | TRBJ2-1 | NA | TRBV20-1 | TGCAGTGCTAGTGGAGGGAGAGGGGGTGAGCAGTTCTTC | CSASGGRGGEQFF
15 | NA | TRBJ2-3 | NA | TRBV2 | TGTGCCAGCAGTCCGGGACTGACTGGGGTGGATACGCAGTATTTT | CASSPGLTGVDTQYF
16 | TRBD2 | TRBJ2-5 | NA | TRBV9 | TGTGCCAGCAGCGTAGCACTGGCGGGAGGGCCAGAGACCCAGTACTTC | CASSVALAGGPETQYF
15 | TRBD2 | TRBJ2-7 | few | TRBV6-1 | TGTGCCAGCAGCAGAATTAGCGGGGACCTATACGAGCAGTACTTC | CASSRISGDLYEQYF
13 | NA | TRBJ2-1 | NA | TRBV11-1 | TGTGCCAGCAGCTTGGCAGGGTACAATGAGCAGTTCTTC | CASSLAGYNEQFF
18 | TRBD1 | TRBJ2-2 | NA | TRBV6-5 | TGTGCCAGCAGTTACCTCGCCCCAGGGGGCGCCGGGACCGGGGAGCTGTTTTTT | CASSYLAPGGAGTGELFF
16 | TRBD1 | TRBJ2-2 | NA | TRBV5-1 | TGCGCCAGCAGCCCCCCGAGGACAGGGAAAACCGGGGAGCTGTTTTTT | CASSPPRTGKTGELFF
16 | TRBD2 | TRBJ2-3 | NA | TRBV11-2 | TGTGCCAGCAGTCCGATAGCGGGAGGAGGCCCAGATACGCAGTATTTT | CASSPIAGGGPDTQYF
12 | NA | TRBJ2-7 | NA | TRBV5-1 | TGCGCCAGCAGCCAAGACAGCTACGAGCAGTACTTC | CASSQDSYEQYF
14 | NA | TRBJ1-1 | few | TRBV6-1 | TGTGCCAGCAGATCGAGGGCGGTCGGCGCTGAAGCTTTCTTT | CASRSRAVGAEAFF
15 | NA | TRBJ1-3 | NA | TRBV15 | TGTGCCACCAGCAGGGACCCCAACTCTGGAAACACCATATATTTT | CATSRDPNSGNTIYF
16 | TRBD2 | TRBJ2-1 | NA | TRBV6-1 | TGTGCCAGCAGTCGAGAGAGCGGGGGCTCCTACAATGAGCAGTTCTTC | CASSRESGGSYNEQFF
16 | NA | TRBJ1-6 | NA | TRBV28 | TGTGCCAGCAGTTTACGGTCAAGCTCCTATAATTCACCCCTCCACTTT | CASSLRSSSYNSPLHF
15 | TRBD1 | TRBJ2-1 | NA | TRBV14 | TGTGCCAGCAGCCAAAGACAGGGGTTCGTCAATGAGCAGTTCTTC | CASSQRQGFVNEQFF
15 | TRBD2 | TRBJ2-1 | NA | TRBV6-4 | TGTGCCAGCAGTGAGGGAGCGGGAGGGGTGGATGAGCAGTTCTTC | CASSEGAGGVDEQFF
13 | TRBD2 | TRBJ2-7 | NA | TRBV7-7 | TGTGCTAGCAGCTTAACTAGCGGCTACGAGCAGTACTTC | CASSLTSGYEQYF
15 | TRBD2 | TRBJ2-5 | NA | TRBV4-1 | TGCGCCAGCAGTCGGCGGGAGGGCCGTCAAGAGACCCAGTACTTC | CASSRREGRQETQYF